This T cell receptor (beta chain) comes out of a study of beta chain features in type 1 diabetes. Study results and caveats: Significant though moderate, a shortening of TCRB CDR3s appeared in all four CD4+ subsets of Type 1 diabetes patients.

The study reverse transcribed the entire isolated RNA, so it sequenced expressed TCRB transcripts. This table comes from immunoSEQ multiplex PCR, and its TCRdb copy is limited to in-frame clones, with some not included. The data show about 130,000 clones, 7.5% to 9.5% seen once. V gave up 5 bases and J gave up 8 bases, with 15 bases separating them. Germline V gene data show CDR1 as MNHEY and CDR2 as SMNVEV (reference sequence). CDR3 size: 13 residues. Of note for this clone: The antigen remains undetermined.

CD45RO/CCR7/CD25/CD127/CD95/CD27 sorting isolated CD4+ naive, central memory, regulatory and stem cell-like memory cells. The sequence came from a man aged 25-45 years with type 1 diabetes. The V gene is TRBV27, the J gene TRBJ1-2, with a weak D call TRBD1 (6 bases). Sequencing was done on a sample of central memory CD4+ T cells from blood. The DNA for the CDR3 is TGTGCCAGCAGTCGGTACAGGGAGGGCGGCTACACCTTC. Its protein product is CASSRYREGGYTF.